This entry features one T cell receptor beta chain sequence. The antigen remains unidentified. TCRdb keeps only in-frame clones here, not all; method: immunoSEQ multiplex PCR. The table shows about 26,000 clones, with about 90% occurring only once. The sample is drawn from a study of B cell selection in AIRE deficiency. Overall study results and limits: TCRbeta-only data showed 36.6% of shared healthy Treg sequences in healthy Tconv. In TCRBV usage, CDR3 length and diversity, patient Tconv and Treg cells matched healthy donors. Shared Treg sequences had shorter CDR3s, biased toward rearrangements with few non-templated insertions. Patient Tconv cells held around a third of Treg sequences shared by healthy donors.

Regulatory T cells were sorted as CD4+CD25hiCD127low/negative cells. The receptor was isolated from a human donor in good health. The sample comprised CD4+CD25+ Tregs sorted from PBMCs.

The CDR3 spells CASSDPRFNEKLFF. Here the CDR3 DNA reads TGTGCCAGCAGTGATCCTCGGTTTAATGAAAAACTGTTTTTT. The chain carries TRBV2 and TRBJ1-4, with D uncertain. The CDR3 sequence is 14 residues long. Germline V gene sequence: CDR1 SNHLY, CDR2 FYNNEI. Trimming removed 3 bases from V and 4 bases from J, with 9 bases in between.